This TCR beta chain was captured by sequencing in a study of shared clonotypes between healthy human individuals. This clone has a single count. What it recognizes is unknown. Germline CDR1 and CDR2: SGHNT and YYREEE (reference sequence). The junction had 10 bases not matched to a gene; V was cut back by 4 bases and J by 6 bases. The CDR3 loop spans 16 amino acids. TCRdb's table, derived via immunoSEQ multiplex PCR, lists solely in-frame clones and lacks some. The table shows 1,100,000 or so clones, with around 78% occurring only once. Study conclusions and caveats: Deeper or shallower sequencing was expected to change how clonotypes are shared among donors.

This TCR was sampled from a man between 18 and 35 years old in good health. Some clones in this sample may be carry-over from other donors' samples. Input material: memory CD4+ T cells from PBMCs. Noted subset: CD45RA-negative fraction. The rearrangement uses TRBV5-4 and TRBJ2-2; TRBD1 matches 9 bases. The CDR3 region is CASSQTPGQGAGELFF. CDR3 sequence (DNA): TGTGCCAGCAGCCAAACTCCGGGACAGGGCGCCGGGGAGCTGTTTTTT. Based on the CDR3 plus reference TRBV5-4 and TRBJ2-2, the full variable domain is ETGVTQSPTHLIKTRGQQVTLRCSSQSGHNTVSWYQQALGQGPQFIFQYYREEENGRGNFPPRFSGLQFPNYSSELNVNALELDDSALYLCASSQTPGQGAGELFFGEGSRLTVL.